The entry below describes one T cell receptor beta chain. It lacks a known antigen. Base qualities were left out, and no much larger clone turns up one base away. This sample stems from a study of shared clonotypes between healthy human individuals (dated by TCRdb to the early 2020s). Context from the whole study: Two women and three men aged 18 to 49 years were included in the cohort. For each donor, three plates each were used for CD4 naive and CD4 memory, two plates were used for CD8 naive, and one plate was used for CD8 memory. To estimate repertoire size and how much clonotype sharing occurs between individuals, the study deeply sequenced the blood TCR repertoires of about five healthy adults. To increase sequencing depth and limit assay-specific biases, different laboratories used diverse techniques to prepare libraries and sequence TCR repertoires. Leukapheresis yielded between about 0.85 and 10 billion PBMCs per donor. Broad study findings and their caveats: Only blood was sampled, and tissue TCR repertoires likely differ from those in blood. Compared with non-shared clonotypes, clonotypes shared by all four sorted-subset donors had higher generation probabilities. Sharing across four donors was observed for roughly 5.4% of naive CD4, 3% to 3.5% of naive CD8, 2% to 2.5% of memory CD4, and around 0.4% of memory CD8 clonotypes. Rarefaction of sorted-subset datasets indicated incomplete sequencing despite the large sequencing depth. Larger estimated clonotype richness was generally found for naive subsets than for memory subsets. Based on pairwise subsampling, the degree of clonotype sharing among donors was expected to be affected by sequencing depth. The small number of donors limited the genetic and exposure-history diversity represented.

The CDR3 numbers 13 residues from cysteine through phenylalanine. Only CDR3 DNA is held: 39 bases, read in frame from base 1. At the junction V is shortened by 4 bases and J by 2 bases, with 8 bases in between. CDR1 and CDR2, looked up from the germline V gene, are MNHEY and SVGAGI. CD8 naive samples were CD45RO-negative cells positively selected for CCR7, giving a CD45RA+CCR7+ population that excluded TemRA cells. Healthy HIV-negative adults with no recently reported acute infections or vaccinations were included as donors. Every donor was a Caucasian adult residing in Nashville, Tennessee, USA. Blood was obtained by leukapheresis, after which PBMCs were separated by Ficoll-Histopaque density gradient centrifugation and cryopreserved in liquid nitrogen vapor phase. Analytical flow cytometry was used to check the purity and quantity of each magnetically sorted T cell population. Genomic DNA was isolated from each sorted fraction and quantified by UV absorbance on a Nanodrop 2000c.

TCR CDR3 regions were amplified from genomic DNA by multiplex PCR using the deep immunoSEQ assay. For each cell subset, the extracted genomic DNA was distributed evenly across all wells of several immunoSEQ 96-well plates, and each plate served as one replicate. For sorted subsets, each replicate PCR was loaded with around 200 ng genomic DNA, equivalent to 25,000 to 30,000 T cell genomes. Purified libraries were measured with a Qubit 3.0 fluorometer, size-checked on a Bioanalyzer 2100, and measured again with the KAPA Library Quantification kit. A separate single-read 150-cycle Illumina NextSeq 550 flow cell was used to sequence each immunoSEQ 96-well plate. The source study handled its data this way. The immunoSEQ output contained only junctional sequences without quality scores, so filtering could not match that applied to full-length reads. To assign V/J genes and CDR3, sequences were annotated against IMGT germline references using PyIR, a Python wrapper for IgBLAST v1.9. Reads were removed for weak V/J assignments (E-value above 1e-6), missing CDR3, stop codons, out-of-frame junctions, or ambiguous translated residues. A V3J clonotype was defined by an identical inferred V gene, J gene, and CDR3 amino acid sequence. Percentage overlap between repertoires was computed as shared unique clonotypes divided by the size of the smaller repertoire. Three approaches were used to assess repertoire richness: RTK rarefaction, the Chao1 estimator, and Recon v2.1 estimates of unobserved clonotypes. For all TCRbeta clonotypes obtained by the gDNA method from a handful of donors, generation probabilities were computed with OLGA. The table comes from immuneACCESS by way of TCRdb, which keeps in-frame sequences with V and J called. Part of the clones is missing from these tables; in studies checked, under half for an unresolved V gene and the rest for unknown reasons. That table supplies the V and J calls and clone size; D and trimming were determined from the DNA. A total of about 2 million clones appear in this sample, about 95% of them only once. Around 1.1% of the sample lies in the top ten.

The clonotype originates from a man younger than 35 in good health. The chain uses TRBV6-5 and TRBJ2-5; too little of a D gene remains to name it. Material: naive CD8+ T cells sorted from blood. The cell subset or site label on this specimen signifies: CD45RA+CCR7+. The DNA sequence follows: TGTGCCAGCAGTTTGGGCCCTCAAGAGACCCAGTACTTC. Its protein is CASSLGPQETQYF.